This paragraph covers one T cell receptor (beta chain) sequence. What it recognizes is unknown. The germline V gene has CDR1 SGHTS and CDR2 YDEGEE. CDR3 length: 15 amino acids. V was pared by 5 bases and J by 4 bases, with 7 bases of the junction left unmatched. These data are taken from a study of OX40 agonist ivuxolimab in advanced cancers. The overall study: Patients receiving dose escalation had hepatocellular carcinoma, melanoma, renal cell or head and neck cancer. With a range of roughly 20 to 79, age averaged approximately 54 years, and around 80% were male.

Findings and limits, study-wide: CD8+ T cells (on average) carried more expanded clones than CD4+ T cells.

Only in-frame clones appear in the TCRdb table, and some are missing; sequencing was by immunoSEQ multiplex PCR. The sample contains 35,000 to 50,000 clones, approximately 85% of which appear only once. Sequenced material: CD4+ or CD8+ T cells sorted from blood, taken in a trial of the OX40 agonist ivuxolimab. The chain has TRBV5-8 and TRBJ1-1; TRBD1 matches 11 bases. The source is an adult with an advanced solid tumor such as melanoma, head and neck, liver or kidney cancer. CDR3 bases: TGTGCCAGCAGTAACGGACAGGGGGCGATCACTGAAGCTTTCTTT. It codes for CASSNGQGAITEAFF.